The present T cell receptor (beta chain) was sequenced within a study of blood T cell repertoires in COVID-19. This CDR3 is built from 16 residues. Germline loops: CDR1 SGHVS, CDR2 FQNEAQ. With 4 bases clipped from V and 0 bases from J, the junction kept 8 bases outside the gene matches. TCRdb's copy holds only in-frame clones and misses some; the assay was immunoSEQ multiplex PCR. The repertoire holds about 420,000 clones, with approximately 90% as singletons. The sample taken for sequencing was peripheral blood. The V gene is TRBV7-8, the J gene TRBJ1-1, with 7 bases lining up with TRBD1. This sequence originates from a man younger than 35 with COVID-19, enrolled during active disease. Here the CDR3 reads CASSSRDRQMNTEAFF. DNA of the CDR3: TGTGCCAGCAGCTCCCGGGACAGACAAATGAACACTGAAGCTTTCTTT.